This is a list of T cell receptor beta chains from one sample in a study of CXCR3-negative and CXCR3-positive naive CD8 T cells. With the 5' RACE reads reprocessed, TCRdb shows one record per CDR3 protein and no DNA. The listing contains some 60,000 distinct CDR3 sequences. Sequencing used naive CXCR3+ CD8+ T cells from blood. Receptor source: a human donor in good health. Some clones in this sample may be carry-over from other donors' samples. The CDR3 runs from the conserved cysteine through the conserved F or W. The order of the fields is J gene, clone size, V gene, CDR3 protein. The size field is filled for only some rows; it gives once, few, many or a size class.

J gene: TRBJ2-7; clone size: -; V gene: TRBV23-1; CDR3 protein: CASSQRAGSSYEQYF
J gene: TRBJ1-6; clone size: -; V gene: TRBV12-3/TRBV12-4; CDR3 protein: CASSPGPAVALHF
J gene: TRBJ2-7; clone size: -; V gene: TRBV4-3; CDR3 protein: CASSQDHSDTGGNEQYF
J gene: TRBJ2-4; clone size: -; V gene: TRBV11-2; CDR3 protein: CASSFTGGAAKTIQYF
J gene: TRBJ2-1; clone size: -; V gene: TRBV29-1; CDR3 protein: CSVSTGDYNEQFF
J gene: TRBJ2-5; clone size: -; V gene: TRBV5-6; CDR3 protein: CASSMGQGGLETQYF
J gene: TRBJ1-2; clone size: -; V gene: TRBV10-2; CDR3 protein: CASSEPEAGGYTF
J gene: TRBJ2-3; clone size: -; V gene: TRBV4-2; CDR3 protein: CASSQARGAVDTQYF
J gene: TRBJ2-7; clone size: -; V gene: TRBV2; CDR3 protein: CASTNKNYEQYF
J gene: TRBJ2-7; clone size: -; V gene: TRBV9; CDR3 protein: CASSVDTGTGEQYF
J gene: TRBJ2-7; clone size: -; V gene: TRBV20-1; CDR3 protein: CSALLRDVSYEQYF
J gene: TRBJ2-7; clone size: -; V gene: TRBV9; CDR3 protein: CASSAGRPANEQYF
J gene: TRBJ1-5; clone size: -; V gene: TRBV19; CDR3 protein: CASSPHRDRGFQPQHF
J gene: TRBJ2-1; clone size: -; V gene: TRBV3-1; CDR3 protein: CASSLPGLAYNEQFF
J gene: TRBJ2-5; clone size: -; V gene: TRBV10-3; CDR3 protein: CAIRSGGAGYQETQYF
J gene: TRBJ1-4; clone size: -; V gene: TRBV29-1; CDR3 protein: CSTQRDRQEKLFF
J gene: TRBJ1-5; clone size: -; V gene: TRBV21-1; CDR3 protein: CASTKRGGWDQPQHF
J gene: TRBJ1-5; clone size: -; V gene: TRBV27; CDR3 protein: CATGQGRRQPQHF
J gene: TRBJ2-1; clone size: -; V gene: TRBV6-2/TRBV6-3; CDR3 protein: CASRETSGEVNEQFF
J gene: TRBJ2-1; clone size: -; V gene: TRBV20-1; CDR3 protein: CSARGSHRGFYEQFF
J gene: TRBJ1-1; clone size: -; V gene: TRBV12-3/TRBV12-4; CDR3 protein: CASSLVGTGVAEAFF
J gene: TRBJ2-1; clone size: -; V gene: TRBV5-1; CDR3 protein: CASSLASPTGLNEQFF
J gene: TRBJ1-5; clone size: medium-sized; V gene: TRBV5-8; CDR3 protein: CASSFRGTRGNQPQHF
J gene: TRBJ1-6; clone size: -; V gene: TRBV6-5; CDR3 protein: CASSYGTEGSPLHF
J gene: TRBJ2-1; clone size: -; V gene: TRBV6-4; CDR3 protein: CASSDTRSLTLPRQFF
J gene: TRBJ1-1; clone size: -; V gene: TRBV29-1; CDR3 protein: CSVVDTTTAEAFF
J gene: TRBJ1-1; clone size: -; V gene: TRBV4-2; CDR3 protein: CASSQDNGMNTEAFF
J gene: TRBJ2-7; clone size: -; V gene: TRBV7-2; CDR3 protein: CASSLPTDISSYEQYF
J gene: TRBJ1-5; clone size: -; V gene: TRBV29-1; CDR3 protein: CSVVWGGQPQHF
J gene: TRBJ1-2; clone size: -; V gene: TRBV4-3; CDR3 protein: CASSQANRGLHYGYTF
J gene: TRBJ2-7; clone size: -; V gene: TRBV5-6; CDR3 protein: CASSWWTASYEQYF
J gene: TRBJ1-1; clone size: -; V gene: TRBV7-9; CDR3 protein: CASSLIYSEAFF
J gene: TRBJ2-7; clone size: -; V gene: TRBV29-1; CDR3 protein: CSVEGSAEQYF
J gene: TRBJ2-2; clone size: -; V gene: TRBV12-3/TRBV12-4; CDR3 protein: CASIWGQGDTGELFF
J gene: TRBJ2-1; clone size: -; V gene: TRBV11-3; CDR3 protein: CASSPSGLPNEQFF
J gene: TRBJ1-2; clone size: -; V gene: TRBV6-6; CDR3 protein: CASSLTGGSNYGYTF
J gene: TRBJ2-5; clone size: -; V gene: TRBV12-3/TRBV12-4; CDR3 protein: CASSWQGKETQYF